What follows are 32 T cell receptor beta chains derived from one specimen sequenced in a study of blood T cell repertoires in COVID-19. The repertoire was sequenced with immunoSEQ multiplex PCR; TCRdb's copy has only in-frame clones and lacks some. The data hold some 140,000 clones, with roughly 80% observed a single time. The sequencing input was peripheral blood. The receptors derive from an older woman with acute or convalescent COVID-19.

The chain combines TRBV7-3 with TRBJ2-3, with a possible D match to TRBD1 (5 bases). CDR1 is SGHTA, CDR2 FQGTGA, per germline. V shed 2 bases and J shed 7 bases, with 19 bases lying between them. This CDR3 comprises 16 residues. This chain's CDR3 is CASSLGPGLTINTQYF. CDR3 DNA sequence: TGTGCCAGCAGCTTAGGCCCAGGGCTTACCATAAATACGCAGTATTTT.

V and J are TRBV11-3 and TRBJ1-1, with 10 bases that match TRBD1. CDR3 size: 17 residues. The V and J ends lost 1 base and 1 base, in that order; junction bases with no gene match: 6. CDR1 is SGHNT, CDR2 YENEEA, per germline. CDR3 loop: CASSLGGTGAKNTEAFF. DNA for the CDR3: TGTGCCAGCAGCTTAGGAGGGACAGGGGCTAAGAACACTGAAGCTTTCTTT. Variable domain in full (rest from reference TRBV11-3 and TRBJ1-1): EAGVVQSPRYKIIEKKQPVAFWCNPISGHNTLYWYLQNLGQGPELLIRYENEEAVDDSQLPKDRFSAERLKGVDSTLKIQPAELGDSAVYLCASSLGGTGAKNTEAFFGQGTRLTVV.

This chain's CDR3 is CASSERRVSEAFF. The CDR3, as DNA: TGTGCCAGCAGTGAACGCAGGGTCTCCGAAGCTTTCTTT. This chain links TRBV25-1 with TRBJ1-1; TRBD1 is a possible D gene (5 bases). The CDR3 has 13 amino acids. V lost 2 bases, J lost 8 bases, and 12 bases lay in between. Germline-derived CDR1 and CDR2 are MGHDK and SYGVNS.

The chain links TRBV3-1 (or the pseudogene TRBV3-2) to TRBJ1-3; perhaps TRBD1 as D (6 bases). The V gene lost 4 bases and the J gene lost 4 bases, with 14 bases spanning the gap. The CDR3 extends over 15 amino acids. Germline assignment: CDR1 LGHDT and CDR2 YNNKEL (reference sequence). The CDR3 loop reads CASSRGGAGGNTIYF. CDR3 DNA: TGTGCCAGCAGCCGCGGGGGGGCGGGAGGAAACACCATATATTTT.

A single count supports this clone. The rearrangement links TRBV2 to TRBJ1-5; weak D call: TRBD1 (5 bases). CDR3 size: 13 residues. With 8 bases removed from V and 2 bases from J, the gap between germline ends came to 10 bases. Per the germline V gene, CDR1 is SNHLY and CDR2 is FYNNEI. CDR3 protein: CASEGGGNQPQHF. The CDR3 bases are TGTGCCAGCGAGGGAGGGGGCAATCAGCCCCAGCATTTT.

V and J are TRBV29-1 and TRBJ2-3, with D maybe TRBD1 (6 bases). CDR3 length equals 14 residues. The V end was cut by 4 bases, the J end by 4 bases, with 15 bases between. Looked up from germline, CDR1 is SQVTM and CDR2 is ANQGSEA. As DNA, the CDR3 is TGCAGCGTTGGGACAGCCCAGTTAGCAGATACGCAGTATTTT. It is translated as CSVGTAQLADTQYF.

The chain links TRBV7-9 to TRBJ1-1; 10 bases map to TRBD1. Germline V gene lookup returns CDR1 SEHNR and CDR2 FQNEAQ (reference sequence). V lost 4 bases and J lost 5; bases outside the gene matches: 10. The CDR3 extends over 16 amino acids. CDR3 amino acids: CASSSRQGAVETEAFF. The CDR3 DNA is TGTGCCAGCAGCTCACGACAGGGGGCAGTGGAAACTGAAGCTTTCTTT.

This rearrangement joins TRBV30 to TRBJ2-7, with 7 bases identical to TRBD1. In germline, CDR1 is GTSNPN, CDR2 SVGIG (reference sequence). V was pared by 1 base and J by 4 bases, with 7 bases of the junction left unmatched. The CDR3 length is 14 residues. The CDR3 bases are TGTGCCTGGAGTGATCTCCGGGACAGATACGAGCAGTACTTC. Its protein product is CAWSDLRDRYEQYF.

This chain joins TRBV6-4 and TRBJ2-1, with D perhaps matching TRBD1 (6 bases). Looked up from germline, CDR1 is MRHNA and CDR2 is SNTAGT. Trimming pared 3 bases from V and 3 bases from J, leaving 12 bases between. This CDR3 contains 15 residues. CDR3: CASSESPQGYNEQFF. CDR3 nucleotides: TGTGCCAGCAGTGAGTCGCCACAGGGCTACAATGAGCAGTTCTTC.

The J gene is TRBJ1-5, the V gene TRBV19; 10 bases align to TRBD1. This CDR3 has 15 residues. CDR1 and CDR2 from the germline V gene are LNHDA and SQIVND (reference sequence). Trimming removed 6 bases from V and 5 bases from J; junction bases left unmatched: 7. CDR3 bases: TGTGCCAGTAGACCCGGGACAGGGGCCTATCAGCCCCAGCATTTT. Protein product: CASRPGTGAYQPQHF.

This clone was recorded only once. V usage is TRBV10-3 and J usage is TRBJ1-2, with D perhaps TRBD1 (5 bases). The V end lost 3 bases, the J end lost 6 bases, and 11 bases lay between the germline ends. The CDR3 runs to 13 residues. Germline V gene sequence: CDR1 ENHRY, CDR2 SYGVKD. Here the CDR3 reads CAISETVGDGYTF. CDR3 bases: TGTGCCATCAGTGAAACGGTAGGGGATGGCTACACCTTC.

This clone was recorded only once. The chain combines TRBV5-6 with TRBJ1-2, with 8 bases lining up with TRBD1. CDR3 length: 14 residues. Germline CDR1 reads SGHDT; CDR2 reads YYEEEE. The ends lost 4 bases at V and 4 bases at J; junction bases unmatched: 6. The CDR3 here is CASSRRGRAYGYTF. The CDR3 nucleotides are TGTGCCAGCAGCCGCAGGGGGCGCGCCTATGGCTACACCTTC.

The chain combines TRBV15 with TRBJ2-1; 9 nucleotides align to TRBD2. This CDR3 comprises 16 residues. Germline-derived CDR1 and CDR2 are LNHNV and YYDKDF (reference sequence). V was pared by 1 base and J by 3 bases, with 4 bases of the junction left unmatched. CDR3 coding DNA: TGTGCCACCAGCAGAGTGAGGACTAGCGTCTACAATGAGCAGTTCTTC. It translates to CATSRVRTSVYNEQFF. Supplemented by reference TRBV15 and TRBJ2-1, the full variable domain reads DAMVIQNPRYQVTQFGKPVTLSCSQTLNHNVMYWYQQKSSQAPKLLFHYYDKDFNNEADTPDNFQSRRPNTSFCFLDIRSPGLGDTAMYLCATSRVRTSVYNEQFFGPGTRLTVL.

V usage is TRBV7-2 and J usage is TRBJ2-7; D possibly corresponds to TRBD1 (6 bases). Germline V gene sequence: CDR1 SGHTA, CDR2 FQGNSA. This CDR3 is built from 13 residues. V was cut by 0 bases and J by 6 bases, with 9 bases left in between. The CDR3 DNA is TGTGCCAGCAGCTTAGCCACAGGGTCCGAGCAGTACTTC. Translation: CASSLATGSEQYF.

The V call is TRBV6-5, the J call TRBJ1-6; D remains ambiguous. The CDR3 sequence is 14 residues long. Germline V gives CDR1 MNHEY, CDR2 SVGAGI. V lost 7 bases, J lost 2 bases, and 9 bases lay in between. CDR3 nucleotides: TGTGCCAGCACCTCATTAGCCTATAATTCACCCCTCCACTTT. Residues: CASTSLAYNSPLHF.

The CDR3 loop reads CASRQVRDRGNVYTF. In DNA, the CDR3 is TGTGCCAGCAGACAGGTCCGGGACAGGGGCAATGTCTACACCTTC. The chain carries TRBV7-9 and TRBJ1-2; 10 nucleotides align to TRBD1. The CDR3 runs 15 residues. Germline loops: CDR1 SEHNR, CDR2 FQNEAQ (reference sequence). Trimming removed 6 bases from V and 10 bases from J; junction bases left unmatched: 14.

The chain carries TRBV10-3 and TRBJ2-2, with TRBD1 matching over 7 bases. Germline lookup yields CDR1 ENHRY and CDR2 SYGVKD. V lost 8 bases and J lost 3; bases outside the gene matches: 6. The CDR3 is 14 residues long. The CDR3 nucleotides read TGTGCCATCGCTAGGGACAGCCACACCGGGGAGCTGTTTTTT. Translation gives CAIARDSHTGELFF.

The rearrangement joins TRBV3-1 (or the pseudogene TRBV3-2) to TRBJ2-7, with D possibly TRBD1 on 6 matching bases. This CDR3 has 20 residues. The germline V gene encodes CDR1 LGHDT and CDR2 YNNKEL (reference sequence). DNA of the CDR3: TGTGCCAGCAGCCAAGATGGACGGACGCCGAATGTCCTACGCGTTGGGTTAGGGGGCGTC. The encoded protein is CASSQDGRTPNVLRVGLGGV.

V gene TRBV9 combines with J gene TRBJ2-4; 8 bases are a match to TRBD1. Germline V gives CDR1 SGDLS, CDR2 YYNGEE. Trimming cost V 0 bases and J 6 bases; bases outside gene matches: 8. This CDR3 comprises 16 residues. The DNA for the CDR3 is TGTGCCAGCAGCGTAGATGGACAGGGTAAAGGAAACATTCAGTACTTC. The encoded protein is CASSVDGQGKGNIQYF.

The chain combines TRBV30 with TRBJ2-3, with 8 bases that match TRBD2. The germline V gene has CDR1 GTSNPN and CDR2 SVGIG (reference sequence). V dropped 2 bases and J dropped 0; count of bases not matched to a gene: 7. The CDR3 runs 16 residues. This CDR3 reads CAWSSGTSQSTDTQYF. The CDR3 coding sequence is TGTGCCTGGAGTTCCGGGACTAGTCAGAGCACAGATACGCAGTATTTT.

This chain uses TRBV29-1 with TRBJ2-1; 14 bases agree with TRBD2. This CDR3 has 18 amino acids. Germline trimming cut 6 bases from V and 1 base from J; bases unmatched to any gene: 11. The V gene's germline CDR1 is SQVTM and CDR2 ANQGSEA. The CDR3: CSVPPGTSGGNSYNEQFF. In DNA form, the CDR3 reads TGCAGCGTACCCCCAGGGACTAGCGGGGGAAATTCCTACAATGAGCAGTTCTTC.

This clone was detected only a few times. V gene TRBV4-1 combines with J gene TRBJ1-1; unclear D gene. The germline V gene has CDR1 MGHRA and CDR2 YSYEKL. V lost 0 bases to trimming and J lost 6 bases, with 8 bases between them. There are 13 residues in the CDR3. The CDR3 region is CASSQETGSEAFF. Written as DNA, the CDR3 is TGCGCCAGCAGCCAAGAAACGGGGTCTGAAGCTTTCTTT.

This chain links TRBV18 with TRBJ1-3; the D gene is possibly TRBD1 (5 bases). This CDR3 spans 19 amino acids. Germline V gene data show CDR1 as KGHSH and CDR2 as LQKENI. V lost 6 bases, J lost 0 bases, and 24 bases lay in between. The DNA for the CDR3 is TGTGCCAGCTCTCCCCAACCGTCGCCAGGGCGCCACTCTGGAAACACCATATATTTT. Its protein is CASSPQPSPGRHSGNTIYF. Based on the CDR3 plus reference TRBV18 and TRBJ1-3, the full variable domain is NAGVMQNPRHLVRRRGQEARLRCSPMKGHSHVYWYRQLPEEGLKFMVYLQKENIIDESGMPKERFSAEFPKEGPSILRIQQVVRGDSAAYFCASSPQPSPGRHSGNTIYFGEGSWLTVV.

The J gene is TRBJ1-1, the V gene TRBV6-5; D possibly corresponds to TRBD1 (5 bases). V shed 6 bases and J shed 1 base, with 9 bases lying between them. The CDR3 is 13 amino acids. The germline CDR1 and CDR2 sequences are MNHEY and SVGAGI. The CDR3 sequence is CASRPQENTEAFF. CDR3 nucleotides: TGTGCCAGCAGGCCACAGGAGAACACTGAAGCTTTCTTT.

This clone has a handful of counts. The CDR3 region has the DNA TGTGCCAGCAGTACCTGGACAAGCACAGATACGCAGTATTTT. It specifies CASSTWTSTDTQYF. The chain uses TRBV28 and TRBJ2-3; D perhaps matches TRBD1 (5 bases). The V gene lost 5 bases and the J gene lost 0 bases, with 9 bases spanning the gap. Germline assignment: CDR1 MDHEN and CDR2 SYDVKM. This CDR3 is built from 14 residues.

This chain connects TRBV6-6 to TRBJ2-7; TRBD2 aligns across 7 bases. The length of the CDR3 is 12 residues. Germline values: CDR1 MNHNY, CDR2 SVGAGI (reference sequence). With V trimmed by 5 bases and J by 7 bases, 5 bases remained unmatched. CDR3 DNA: TGTGCCAGCAGTCTTACTAGCGAAGAGCAGTACTTC. It encodes CASSLTSEEQYF.

This clone was recorded only once. The chain joins TRBV2 to TRBJ2-2, with a possible D match to TRBD2 (5 bases). The CDR3 is 15 residues long. Trimming removed 4 bases at V and 6 bases at J, with 15 bases between. The germline CDR1 and CDR2 sequences are SNHLY and FYNNEI. CDR3 nucleotide sequence: TGTGCCAGCAGTGCCCGAACGCCGCGGGCCGGGGAGCTGTTTTTT. The encoded protein is CASSARTPRAGELFF. Looking up the rest from reference TRBV2 and TRBJ2-2 gives the full variable domain: EPEVTQTPSHQVTQMGQEVILRCVPISNHLYFYWYRQILGQKVEFLVSFYNNEISEKSEIFDDQFSVERPDGSNFTLKIRSTKLEDSAMYFCASSARTPRAGELFFGEGSRLTVL.

V usage is TRBV5-4 and J usage is TRBJ2-1; 9 bases are shared with TRBD1. This CDR3 has 15 amino acids. Losses at the gene ends were 1 base for V and 4 bases for J; bases not matched to a gene: 3. Germline V gene data show CDR1 as SGHNT and CDR2 as YYREEE (reference sequence). CDR3 nucleotides: TGTGCCAGCAGCTTGCAGGGACAGGGATACAATGAGCAGTTCTTC. Its protein is CASSLQGQGYNEQFF.

V and J are TRBV18 and TRBJ1-4, with D tentatively TRBD1 (6 bases). This CDR3 spans 13 amino acids. CDR1 is KGHSH, CDR2 LQKENI, per germline. The germline V and J ends were trimmed by 5 bases and 5 bases, with 9 bases remaining between them. As DNA, the CDR3 is TGTGCCAGCTCAGCCGGACAGAATGAAAAACTGTTTTTT. As protein: CASSAGQNEKLFF. Full variable domain (rest looked up from reference TRBV18 and TRBJ1-4): NAGVMQNPRHLVRRRGQEARLRCSPMKGHSHVYWYRQLPEEGLKFMVYLQKENIIDESGMPKERFSAEFPKEGPSILRIQQVVRGDSAAYFCASSAGQNEKLFFGSGTQLSVL.

The genes are TRBV3-1 (or the pseudogene TRBV3-2) and TRBJ1-6; 7 bases are shared with TRBD1. There are 14 residues in the CDR3. After removal of 7 bases from V and 9 bases from J, the junction contained 9 bases not matched to a gene. Germline V CDR1 and CDR2: LGHDT, YNNKEL (reference sequence). CDR3 sequence reads: CASTFAGGSSPLHF. DNA of the CDR3: TGTGCCAGCACCTTTGCAGGGGGGAGTTCACCCCTCCACTTT.

The chain is built from TRBV10-2 and TRBJ1-1; D uncertain. Germline CDR1 is WSHSY and CDR2 is SAAADI. V was trimmed by 0 bases and J by 3 bases, leaving 8 bases between them. The CDR3 contains 14 residues. CDR3 bases: TGCGCCAGCAGTGAGTCAACGGGGTACACTGAAGCTTTCTTT. As protein: CASSESTGYTEAFF.

The CDR3 spells CASRQESGNQPQHF. For the CDR3, the DNA is TGTGCCAGCAGACAGGAATCGGGCAATCAGCCCCAGCATTTT. The chain combines TRBV2 with TRBJ1-5; possibly TRBD1 for D (5 bases). V shed 6 bases and J shed 2 bases, with 11 bases lying between them. CDR3 length: 14 amino acids. Looked up from germline, CDR1 is SNHLY and CDR2 is FYNNEI. The entire variable domain, with the rest obtained from reference TRBV2 and TRBJ1-5, is as follows: EPEVTQTPSHQVTQMGQEVILRCVPISNHLYFYWYRQILGQKVEFLVSFYNNEISEKSEIFDDQFSVERPDGSNFTLKIRSTKLEDSAMYFCASRQESGNQPQHFGDGTRLSIL.